The present T cell receptor beta chain was sequenced within a study of blood T cell repertoires in COVID-19 (dated by TCRdb to about 2020). General notes on the study: The collaborator samples originated in the United States, Italy and Spain and spanned the acute and convalescent phases of COVID-19. The repertoires were released in a freely available public database intended as a resource for research on the immune response to SARS-CoV-2. Where HLA class I and class II types were available, the types were taken from metadata supplied by the sample provider, not from assay-based typing. The material from the prospective study consisted of cDNA or gDNA derived from T cells, B-cell-depleted T cells, or PBMCs. Deeply sampled blood TCRbeta repertoires from subjects exposed to, actively infected with, or recovered from COVID-19 were included in the dataset. The samples were drawn from the first 160 participants of the ongoing ImmuneRACE study and from 950 to 1,500 subjects provided by 6 global collaborators. The sample metadata nearly always contained a de-identified subject ID, COVID-19 status, age in years and sex. General findings and caveats noted by the study authors: Clinical and demographic metadata were provided uncurated, with the amount varying by source and participant.

Enrolling through a virtual design, the prospective study's participants ranged in age from roughly 18 to 100 years and lived across 20 to 30 United States geographic areas. To assign participants to cohorts, the prospective study relied on clinical history that participants themselves reported in a screening survey and a study questionnaire. Recovered participants in ImmuneRACE Cohort 3 were defined by two consecutive negative NP/OP PCR tests, clearance by a healthcare professional, or resolution of symptoms. In the prospective study, whole blood, serum and a nasopharyngeal or oropharyngeal swab were collected from each participant by mobile phlebotomists. Participants in the prospective study had the option to provide additional blood draws and questionnaires over a roughly 2-month period. Blood samples from the prospective study were shipped frozen or at room temperature prior to DNA extraction.

TCRbeta CDR3 regions were amplified from genomic DNA using the immunoSEQ Assay, a bias-controlled multiplex PCR. For the original study's pipeline: Within the assay, amplification of reference gene primers was used to estimate how many nucleated cells each sample contained. Sequence reads were collapsed and filtered to measure the absolute abundance of every unique TCRbeta CDR3 rearrangement. Productive Simpson clonality was computed per sample as the square root of Simpson's diversity index over productive rearrangements. TCRdb re-hosts the immuneACCESS table, in-frame sequences only. Its copies lack some clones; in the studies checked, an unresolved V gene accounts for under half of them, and the cause for the rest is not known. The DNA gave D and trimming, while V, J and clone size come from that table. This sample lists approximately 300,000 clones; about nine tenths were detected once. The ten most abundant clones make up 5% to 5.5% of the sample.

From the cysteine through the phenylalanine, the CDR3 covers 12 amino acids. Only the CDR3 DNA is retained, 36 bases long and in frame from the first base. Trimming takes 1 base from V and 6 bases from J, and the germline ends sit 6 bases apart. CDR1 is given as LNHNV and CDR2 as YYDKDF, both from the germline V gene (reference sequence). On this clone: Its antigen is still unknown. No much larger clone exists at a distance of one base, and base qualities are not known.

The sequence derives from a man aged 60-69 years who had recovered from COVID-19. Sequencing input: PBMCs or T cells enriched from blood (not recorded which). The chain employs TRBV15 and TRBJ1-1; no D gene is confidently identified. CDR3 reads: CATSRVFSEAFF. The DNA is TGTGCCACCAGCAGAGTATTCTCTGAAGCTTTCTTT.